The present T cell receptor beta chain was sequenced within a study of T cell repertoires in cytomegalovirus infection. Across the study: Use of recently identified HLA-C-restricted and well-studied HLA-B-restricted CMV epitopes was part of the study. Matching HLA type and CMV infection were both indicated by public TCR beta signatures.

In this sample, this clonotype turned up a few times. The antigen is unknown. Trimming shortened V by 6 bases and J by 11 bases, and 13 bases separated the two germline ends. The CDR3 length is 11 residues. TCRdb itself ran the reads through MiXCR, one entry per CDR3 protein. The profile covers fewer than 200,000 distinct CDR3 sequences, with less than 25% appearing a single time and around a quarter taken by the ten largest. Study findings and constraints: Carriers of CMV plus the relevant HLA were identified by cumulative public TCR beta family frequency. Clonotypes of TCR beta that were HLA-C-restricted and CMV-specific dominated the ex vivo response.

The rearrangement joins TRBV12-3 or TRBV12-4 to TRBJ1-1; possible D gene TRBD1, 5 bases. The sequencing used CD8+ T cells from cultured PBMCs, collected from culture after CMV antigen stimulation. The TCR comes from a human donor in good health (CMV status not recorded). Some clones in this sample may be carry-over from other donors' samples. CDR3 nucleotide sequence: TGTGCCAGCAGATCGGGACGGGAGGCTTTCTTT. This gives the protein CASRSGREAFF.